These 23 T cell receptor beta chains were sequenced from one sample in a study of metastatic and nonmetastatic thyroid tumors (dated by TCRdb to 2018 to 2021). The method was PCR. This sample was sequenced with an Illumina HiSeq 4000. TCRdb ran its own pipeline on the public reads, namely fastp trimming at Q25 and MiXCR clone calling, and kept in-frame beta chains. Counted in this sample were 15,000 to 20,000 clones; approximately 32% of them appeared once. The ten largest clones add up to roughly 13% of the sample. No patient had received any treatment before thyroid surgery. The sample taken for sequencing was tumor tissue. These receptors all come from a male donor with papillary thyroid cancer or a benign thyroid nodule (not recorded which). Some clones in this sample may be carry-over from other donors' samples.

This clone was detected ten times or more. Just one base apart from a much larger clone, this may be a read error. The identical CDR3 is also encoded by other nucleotide sequences in the sample. V is TRBV6-1 and J is TRBJ2-2; TRBD1 aligns across 10 bases. Looked up from germline, CDR1 is MNHNS and CDR2 is SASEGT. This CDR3 has 15 amino acids. The CDR3 spells CASNDRGRNTGELFF. Written as DNA, the CDR3 is TGCGCCAGCAACGACAGGGGGCGAAACACCGGGGAGCTGTTTTTT.

CDR3 nucleotides: TGCAGTGCCAACACAGGGCTGACCACTGAAGCTTTCTTT. Translated, it gives CSANTGLTTEAFF. The J gene is TRBJ1-1, the V gene TRBV20-1, with a tentative D call TRBD1 (6 bases). Germline V lookup: CDR1 DFQATT, CDR2 SNEGSKA (reference sequence). With 6 bases removed from V and 4 bases from J, the gap between germline ends came to 15 bases. The CDR3 loop spans 13 amino acids.

This clone is deemed medium-sized. The CDR3 DNA sequence: TGTGCCAGCAGTGACGACAGTTCCTACGAGCAGTACTTC. Translating gives CASSDDSSYEQYF. This chain connects TRBV6-1 to TRBJ2-7, with a weak D call TRBD1 (5 bases). V lost 3 bases and J 1 base, leaving 7 bases between the germline ends. Germline V gene lookup returns CDR1 MNHNS and CDR2 SASEGT. The CDR3 spans 13 residues.

This clone appeared once. The CDR3: CASSHQYEQYF. The CDR3 DNA reads TGTGCCAGCAGCCACCAGTACGAGCAGTACTTC. V gene TRBV3-1 combines with J gene TRBJ2-7; D call uncertain. The CDR3 has 11 amino acids. Per germline, CDR1 LGHDT and CDR2 YNNKEL (reference sequence). V was cut by 3 bases and J by 4 bases, with 4 bases left in between.

This clone came up many times. The chain uses TRBV2 and TRBJ1-6, with a weak D call TRBD1 (5 bases). Germline-derived CDR1 and CDR2 are SNHLY and FYNNEI. The CDR3 contains 15 residues. Trimming took off 3 bases at V and 4 bases at J, with 10 bases between the two ends. The CDR3 region has the DNA TGTGCCAGCAGTGAGCGGGGGATTTATAATTCACCCCTCCACTTT. Amino acid sequence: CASSERGIYNSPLHF.

This clone was seen repeatedly, ten times or more. It may be a read error: a sequence one base away is much more abundant. The chain recombines TRBV4-2 with TRBJ2-7; D might be TRBD2 (7 bases). Per the germline V gene, CDR1 is LGHNA and CDR2 is YNFKEQ. The CDR3 spans 16 residues. CDR3 sequence: CASSQEAGARSYGQYF. CDR3 sequence (DNA): TGTGCCAGCAGCCAAGAGGCGGGGGCTCGGTCCTACGGGCAGTACTTC.

The sample holds many counts of this clone. The chain combines TRBV6-7 with TRBJ2-1; 9 bases line up with TRBD2. TRBV6-7 is assigned to the ORF class and has an uncertain function. There are 17 residues in the CDR3. Trimming at V came to 2 bases and at J to 8 bases, leaving 13 bases not matched to a gene. This chain's CDR3 is CASSYPTSAGGPDEQFF. DNA of the CDR3: TGTGCCAGCAGTTACCCCACTAGTGCGGGAGGGCCAGATGAGCAGTTCTTC.

As to this clone: One junction end disagrees with the germline gene, perhaps due to a read error. The chain employs TRBV3-1 and TRBJ1-1, with no clear D. This CDR3 is 13 amino acids long. Looked up from germline, CDR1 is LGHDT and CDR2 is YNNKEL (reference sequence). The CDR3 reads CASSQVGSDGIFF. In DNA, the CDR3 is TGTGCCAGCAGCCAAGTGGGGTCGGACGGTATCTTCTTC.

Concerning this clone itself: An end of the junction differs from the germline gene, which may be a read error. The chain uses TRBV11-2 and TRBJ2-1; 14 bases align to TRBD2. The CDR3 spans 16 residues. Germline V gene lookup returns CDR1 SGHAT and CDR2 FQNNGV. The chain's CDR3 is CASSSRLAGGYNEQLF. CDR3 bases: TGTGCCAGCAGCTCCCGACTAGCGGGAGGGTACAATGAGCAGCTCTTC.

This clone was seen repeatedly, ten times or more. The chain carries TRBV19 and TRBJ1-2; 9 positions match TRBD1. V lost 5 bases to trimming and J lost 4 bases; unmatched junction nucleotides: 8. Germline assignment: CDR1 LNHDA and CDR2 SQIVND (reference sequence). CDR3 size: 15 residues. CDR3 in amino acids: CASSPGQGRGYGYTF. The CDR3 coding sequence is TGTGCCAGTAGTCCGGGACAGGGACGTGGCTATGGCTACACCTTC.

The chain employs TRBV7-3 and TRBJ1-3, with D possibly TRBD1 on 5 matching bases. The CDR3 length is 15 residues. V lost 6 bases and J lost 0, with 12 bases in between. Germline-derived CDR1 and CDR2 are SGHTA and FQGTGA. In nucleotides, the CDR3 is TGTGCCAGCAGTTCCAGGGACGACTCTGGAAACACCATATATTTT. Translating it yields CASSSRDDSGNTIYF.

This rearrangement joins TRBV20-1 to TRBJ1-1; possibly TRBD1 for D (6 bases). Germline assignment: CDR1 DFQATT and CDR2 SNEGSKA (reference sequence). There are 13 residues in the CDR3. V was pared by 5 bases and J by 6 bases, with 16 bases between. The CDR3 loop is CSALGGGISEAFF. The CDR3 DNA follows: TGCAGTGCTCTAGGGGGGGGCATTTCTGAAGCTTTCTTT.

Only a few counts were recorded for this clone. The chain links TRBV6-2 or TRBV6-3 to TRBJ2-7; D not resolved. The V and J ends lost 1 base and 5 bases respectively, with 3 bases between them. Germline V gene lookup returns CDR1 MNHEY and CDR2 SVGEGT. The CDR3 length is 11 residues. The CDR3 coding sequence is TGTGCCAGCAGTTACTTGAACGAGCAGTACTTC. Protein: CASSYLNEQYF.

The rearrangement uses TRBV20-1 and TRBJ1-1; 8 positions agree with TRBD1. The CDR3 runs to 15 residues. From germline, CDR1 is DFQATT and CDR2 SNEGSKA (reference sequence). V was clipped by 0 bases and J by 7 bases; unmatched bases: 10. The CDR3 spells CSARDAESGQGEAFF. The CDR3 nucleotides are TGCAGTGCTAGAGACGCCGAGTCCGGACAGGGTGAAGCTTTCTTT.

This clone showed up many times. V and J are TRBV19 and TRBJ1-5; perhaps TRBD1 as D (5 bases). V gave up 4 bases and J gave up 6 bases, with 16 bases separating them. Germline CDR1 is LNHDA and CDR2 is SQIVND (reference sequence). This CDR3 spans 15 amino acids. The CDR3 loop is CASSTSSGGVQPQHF. The CDR3 bases are TGTGCCAGTAGTACCTCATCGGGGGGTGTTCAGCCCCAGCATTTT.

This clone was seen a single time. The chain couples TRBV11-3 to TRBJ1-1; D is perhaps TRBD1 (5 bases). This CDR3 is built from 14 residues. Deletions cut 0 bases from V and 3 bases from J, with 8 bases between. Germline V lookup: CDR1 SGHNT, CDR2 YENEEA. The CDR3: CASSLDRVYTEAFF. The CDR3, as DNA: TGTGCCAGCAGCTTAGACAGGGTGTACACTGAAGCTTTCTTT. The whole variable domain, filled in from reference TRBV11-3 and TRBJ1-1, reads EAGVVQSPRYKIIEKKQPVAFWCNPISGHNTLYWYLQNLGQGPELLIRYENEEAVDDSQLPKDRFSAERLKGVDSTLKIQPAELGDSAVYLCASSLDRVYTEAFFGQGTRLTVV.

The chain has TRBV3-1 and TRBJ2-7; D call uncertain. Trimming removed 4 bases at V and 7 bases at J, with 20 bases between. CDR3 length: 15 residues. The germline gives CDR1 LGHDT, CDR2 YNNKEL (reference sequence). CDR3 residues: CASSPPYSSSEEQYF. The CDR3 DNA reads as TGTGCCAGCAGCCCCCCGTACTCGTCCTCTGAAGAGCAGTACTTC.

In its sample, this clone was seen many times. The V gene is TRBV29-1, the J gene TRBJ2-7, with D possibly matching TRBD1 (5 bases). The germline CDR1 and CDR2 sequences are SQVTM and ANQGSEA. The V and J ends lost 5 bases and 2 bases respectively, with 7 bases between them. The CDR3 is 11 amino acids. CDR3 protein: CSVSRAYEQYF. The CDR3 coding sequence is TGCAGCGTTTCCAGGGCCTACGAGCAGTACTTC.

This clone appeared many times. J is TRBJ2-5 and V is TRBV5-1; 11 bases fit TRBD2. V lost 9 bases, J lost 5 bases, and 9 bases stayed unmatched. The germline V gene encodes CDR1 SGHRS and CDR2 YFSETQ. This CDR3 region has 14 residues. The CDR3: CATRTSGSAETQYF. For the CDR3, the DNA is TGCGCCACCAGGACTAGCGGGTCGGCGGAGACCCAGTACTTC. The whole variable domain, filled in from reference TRBV5-1 and TRBJ2-5, reads KAGVTQTPRYLIKTRGQQVTLSCSPISGHRSVSWYQQTPGQGLQFLFEYFSETQRNKGNFPGRFSGRQFSNSRSEMNVSTLELGDSALYLCATRTSGSAETQYFGPGTRLLVL.

This clone was seen at least ten times. The J gene is TRBJ2-1, the V gene TRBV5-4; TRBD2 matches at 8 bases. Germline V CDR1 and CDR2: SGHNT, YYREEE (reference sequence). Losses at the gene ends were 3 bases for V and 3 bases for J; bases not matched to a gene: 8. The CDR3 length is 16 residues. CDR3 in DNA: TGTGCCAGCAGCTCTCGATCCAGCGGGGGCTACAATGAGCAGTTCTTC. Its translation: CASSSRSSGGYNEQFF.

This clone was picked up a small number of times. This chain links TRBV29-1 with TRBJ1-2, with D tentatively TRBD1 (5 bases). The germline V gene has CDR1 SQVTM and CDR2 ANQGSEA. This CDR3 contains 12 residues. Trimming cost V 0 bases and J 8 bases, with 10 bases left between them. The DNA for the CDR3 is TGCAGCGTTGAAGAACAGGTCCGCGGCTACACCTTC. It translates to CSVEEQVRGYTF.

This clone was observed many times. This rearrangement joins TRBV28 to TRBJ1-1; D not resolved. There are 13 residues in the CDR3. Germline CDR1 reads MDHEN; CDR2 reads SYDVKM. With 7 bases removed from V and 7 bases from J, the gap between germline ends came to 16 bases. The CDR3 DNA sequence: TGTGCCAGCAAGACAAGACACGCCCATGAAGCTTTCTTT. Encoded protein: CASKTRHAHEAFF.

This clone is judged medium-sized. V gene TRBV15 combines with J gene TRBJ1-4; D gene ambiguous. The CDR3 covers 12 residues. CDR1 LNHNV and CDR2 YYDKDF come from the germline V gene (reference sequence). V gave up 3 bases and J gave up 6 bases, with 5 bases separating them. Here the CDR3 reads CATSRFYEKLFF. CDR3 DNA sequence: TGTGCCACCAGCAGGTTCTATGAAAAACTGTTTTTT. Full variable domain (rest looked up from reference TRBV15 and TRBJ1-4): DAMVIQNPRYQVTQFGKPVTLSCSQTLNHNVMYWYQQKSSQAPKLLFHYYDKDFNNEADTPDNFQSRRPNTSFCFLDIRSPGLGDTAMYLCATSRFYEKLFFGSGTQLSVL.